This TCR beta chain was identified in a study of a mutant IDH1 vaccine in newly diagnosed glioma. Study summary: First vaccine doses came 4-6 weeks after radiotherapy alone, or with temozolomide cycles. Broader study findings: Patients showed vaccine-induced immune responses at a rate of roughly 94%. Changes to the top peripheral T cell clonotypes appeared unrelated to pseudoprogression.

Repertoires were generated with immunoSEQ multiplex PCR, while TCRdb's copy carries only in-frame clones and drops some. The table records 50,000 to 70,000 clones, less than 90% of them present only once. As to time point: week 35, safety follow-up. Every single dose of the vaccine, 300 ug of mutant IDH1 20-mer peptide, came with topical imiquimod. New WHO grade 3 or 4 IDH1-mutant, ATRX-lost astrocytomas were present in all donors. V lost 4 bases to trimming and J lost 0 bases, with 8 bases between them. Germline loops: CDR1 SGHNT, CDR2 YYREEE (reference sequence). The CDR3 runs 13 residues. As regards this clone: Its antigen remains unknown.

This TCR was recovered from a man aged 40-55 years with glioma. The source was PBMCs, collected from a glioma patient whose treatment included an IDH1 peptide vaccine. The genes are TRBV5-4 and TRBJ2-7, with D possibly matching TRBD1 (6 bases). CDR3 in amino acids: CASSDRYSYEQYF. The CDR3, as DNA: TGTGCCAGCAGCGACAGGTACTCCTACGAGCAGTACTTC.